Described below is a single TCR beta chain sequence and its context. The CDR3 is 13 amino acids. With 8 bases removed from V and 7 bases from J, the gap between germline ends came to 15 bases. CDR1 is SEHNR, CDR2 FQNEAQ, per germline (reference sequence). TCRdb's copy holds only in-frame clones and misses some; the assay was immunoSEQ multiplex PCR. This table has about 330,000 clones, 87% appearing once. The data derive from a study of cytomegalovirus exposure and HLA in healthy donors. The specimen was PBMCs. The sequence derives from a woman between 25 and 40 years old in good health and CMV-seropositive. This sequence joins TRBV7-9 and TRBJ2-1; D not resolved. CDR3: CASGPDVGNEQFF. CDR3 DNA sequence: TGTGCCAGCGGTCCAGATGTGGGAAATGAGCAGTTCTTC.